This T cell receptor (beta chain) was captured by sequencing in a study of shared clonotypes between healthy human individuals. Only CD45RO-negative cells positively selected for CCR7 counted as naive CD8 cells, so terminally differentiated effector memory CD45RA+ cells were excluded. Findings and limits, study-wide: Memory subsets generally showed smaller estimated richness than naive subsets did. The researchers took only blood, and tissue repertoires probably look different.

This CDR3 is 14 amino acids long. From germline, CDR1 is SEHNR and CDR2 FQNEAQ (reference sequence). V gave up 3 bases and J gave up 0 bases, with 9 bases separating them. As for this clone: Its antigen is as yet unknown.

How the authors handled the data: Junction-only immunoSEQ data arrived without quality scores, meaning filtering differed. Repertoires were generated with immunoSEQ multiplex PCR, while TCRdb's copy carries only in-frame clones and drops some. The V and J calls and clone size come from that table; D and trimming were worked out from the DNA. The sample includes 550,000 to 650,000 clones, around 96% of them seen just once. This chain links TRBV7-9 with TRBJ2-7; D remains unclear. The source is a young woman in good health. The sequenced material came from naive CD8+ T cells sorted from blood. CDR3 sequence (DNA): TGTGCCAGCAGCTTCGGGCAGGTCTCCTACGAGCAGTACTTC. Protein: CASSFGQVSYEQYF.